This TCR beta chain was captured by sequencing in a study of cytomegalovirus exposure and HLA in healthy donors. Broader study findings: Reports indicate that TCR beta sequences accurately predicted the HLA-A and HLA-B alleles of most subjects. Within an earlier analysis, most TCR beta V segments proved productive either about 90% or about 30% of the time. The listing of 160 or so TCR beta chains classed them as cytomegalovirus-associated.

Germline CDR1 reads SNHLY; CDR2 reads FYNNEI. The CDR3 consists of 14 residues. V was shortened by 3 bases and J by 4 bases, with 12 bases between the two germline ends. On this clone itself: Its target is unknown.

In the PCR, 60 Vbeta and 13 Jbeta primers were used. Original processing methods: Later, 80 million or so unique TCR beta chains were counted in an analysis, and some 9.9 million of them were shared. Profiled with immunoSEQ multiplex PCR; TCRdb holds only in-frame clones, not every one. V and J calls plus clone size are reproduced from that table; the DNA served to infer D and trimming. The profile covers about 160,000 clones, with 70% to 80% appearing a single time and around 9.8% taken by the ten largest. V gene TRBV2 combines with J gene TRBJ1-2; D not resolved. The receptor comes from a man younger than 35 in good health and CMV-seropositive. The sequenced sample was PBMCs. CDR3 sequence: CASSDRAGLYGYTF. In DNA form, the CDR3 reads TGTGCCAGCAGTGATCGCGCAGGCCTCTATGGCTACACCTTC.